This TCR beta chain derives from a study of blood T cell repertoires in COVID-19. Study information: COVID-19 samples from acute and convalescent phases originated in the United States, Italy and Spain.

Seattle patients were enrolled while actively infected and followed longitudinally. How the authors handled the data: Amplification of reference gene primers provided the estimated nucleated cell counts. Profiling relied on immunoSEQ multiplex PCR, and the TCRdb table lists in-frame clones only, not all of them. That table gives V, J and clone size, and the DNA gave D and trimming. Seen here are 150,000 to 200,000 clones, 75% to 90% observed once, and the top ten hold around 6.7%. Sequencing used peripheral blood. This sequence originates from a woman between 40 and 55 years old with COVID-19, enrolled during active disease.

This CDR3 reads CASSHRDRVPYEQYF. The CDR3 DNA reads TGTGCCAGCAGCCACCGGGACAGGGTCCCCTACGAGCAGTACTTC. The rearrangement uses TRBV3-1 (or the pseudogene TRBV3-2) and TRBJ2-7; 9 bases match TRBD1. Trimming took 3 bases from V and 2 from J; bases not matched to a gene: 5. CDR1 and CDR2 from the germline V gene are LGHDT and YNNKEL (reference sequence). This CDR3 comprises 15 residues.